The 27 T cell receptor beta chains below were found in one sample sequenced in a study of read filtering for tumor transcriptome and immune sequencing. This library used about 360 ng RNA and molecular barcoded adaptors spanning alpha/delta and beta/gamma chains. TCRdb re-called the reads with MiXCR, one entry per CDR3 protein. The table includes fewer than 30,000 distinct CDR3 sequences, 13% to 15% detected once. Sequencing was performed on a population of CD138-negative cells sorted from bone marrow. The receptors here all came from a donor aged 40 or over with multiple myeloma.

This clonotype was seen ten or more times. The chain's CDR3 is CASSRSGTGVETQYF. The DNA for the CDR3 is TGTGCCAGCAGCCGCTCCGGGACAGGGGTGGAGACCCAGTACTTC. This chain links TRBV28 with TRBJ2-5, with TRBD1 identical over 10 bases. The CDR3 contains 15 residues. CDR1 is MDHEN, CDR2 SYDVKM, per germline. Germline trimming cut 6 bases from V and 5 bases from J; bases unmatched to any gene: 9.

This clonotype showed up many times. The rearrangement links TRBV30 to TRBJ1-2; D uncertain. Per the germline V gene, CDR1 is GTSNPN and CDR2 is SVGIG (reference sequence). CDR3 length: 12 amino acids. The V end lost 3 bases, the J end lost 6 bases, and 11 bases lay between the germline ends. For the CDR3, the DNA is TGTGCCTGGAGCTCTGAAAGGGATGGCTACACCTTC. Protein product: CAWSSERDGYTF.

Comments on this clonotype: Relative to the germline gene, one junction end is altered; a read error may explain this. V usage is TRBV18 and J usage is TRBJ2-3; D remains ambiguous. The CDR3 runs 13 residues. Germline CDR1 KGHSH, CDR2 LQKENI. The CDR3 loop reads CVSSPPHTDTQYF. For the CDR3, the DNA is TGTGTCAGCTCACCACCCCATACAGATACGCAGTATTTT.

This clonotype showed up many times. The rearrangement links TRBV2 to TRBJ2-7, with 7 bases fitting TRBD1. In germline, CDR1 is SNHLY, CDR2 FYNNEI. Unmatched junction bases numbered 6, after V lost 7 bases and J lost 6 bases. The CDR3 extends over 12 amino acids. The CDR3 region is CASMTGSSEQYF. Written as DNA, the CDR3 is TGTGCCAGCATGACAGGGTCCAGCGAGCAGTACTTC.

Ten or more counts support this clonotype. The rearrangement joins TRBV7-2 to TRBJ2-3; 13 nucleotides agree with TRBD2. This CDR3 has 15 amino acids. From germline, CDR1 is SGHTA and CDR2 FQGNSA. The V segment lost 3 bases and the J segment 3 bases; nucleotides outside the gene matches: 0. For the CDR3, the DNA is TGTGCCAGCAGCTTGGGACTAGCGGGGACAGATACGCAGTATTTT. Translating it yields CASSLGLAGTDTQYF.

Many counts were recorded for this clonotype. CDR3 nucleotide sequence: TGTGCCAGCAGTACGGGGGCGGGTACGGACACTGAAGCTTTCTTT. This encodes CASSTGAGTDTEAFF. The rearrangement uses TRBV27 and TRBJ1-1; possibly TRBD1 for D (6 bases). Germline V gives CDR1 MNHEY, CDR2 SMNVEV (reference sequence). Trimming removed 5 bases from V and 3 bases from J, with 16 bases in between. CDR3 length: 15 residues.

This clonotype was counted ten times or more. The chain joins TRBV30 to TRBJ2-3, with TRBD2 as a possible D gene (6 bases). Looked up from germline, CDR1 is GTSNPN and CDR2 is SVGIG (reference sequence). This CDR3 has 12 residues. V lost 3 bases and J lost 3, with 7 bases in between. The CDR3 nucleotides are TGTGCCTGGAGCGGGAGTACAGATACGCAGTATTTT. Amino acids: CAWSGSTDTQYF.

About this clonotype itself: A much larger clone differs from this one at a single base, so this may be a read error. The chain uses TRBV7-9 and TRBJ2-7; 8 bases are shared with TRBD1. The V gene end was trimmed by 5 bases and the J gene end by 4 bases; junction bases not matched to a gene: 7. This CDR3 is 14 amino acids long. Looked up from germline, CDR1 is SEHNR and CDR2 is FQNEAQ (reference sequence). The CDR3 DNA sequence: TGTGCCAGCAGCCTCGGACAGGGTTATTACGAGCAGTACTTC. Its translation is CASSLGQGYYEQYF.

This clonotype was counted many times. The chain carries TRBV9 and TRBJ2-3, with unresolved D. The germline V and J ends were trimmed by 0 bases and 5 bases, with 16 bases remaining between them. CDR3 length: 16 amino acids. Germline CDR1 and CDR2: SGDLS and YYNGEE. As DNA, the CDR3 is TGTGCCAGCAGCGTAGTAGTGGAAGAGTCCCGAGATACGCAGTATTTT. This sequence encodes CASSVVVEESRDTQYF.

Details on this clonotype: This may stem from a read error, because a much larger clone lies one nucleotide away. The chain couples TRBV2 to TRBJ2-3; D gene ambiguous. The germline V and J ends were trimmed by 3 bases and 2 bases, with 9 bases remaining between them. This CDR3 contains 14 residues. Germline V gene sequence: CDR1 SNHLY, CDR2 FYNNEI. CDR3 sequence (DNA): TGTGCCAGCAGTGAGGGAACACTCACAGATACGCAGTATTTT. This sequence encodes CASSEGTLTDTQYF.

On this clonotype: This may stem from a read error, because a much larger clone lies one nucleotide away. This chain connects TRBV29-1 to TRBJ2-1; D unresolved. Trimming cost V 7 bases and J 2 bases, with 9 bases left between them. The CDR3 totals 12 residues. Germline lookup yields CDR1 SQVTM and CDR2 ANQGSEA. CDR3 sequence reads: CSACPAYNEQFF. Written as DNA, the CDR3 is TGCAGCGCCTGTCCAGCCTACAATGAGCAGTTCTTC.

Of note for this clonotype: A much larger clonotype is one base distant, so this may be a read error. The rearrangement uses TRBV7-9 and TRBJ2-5; D is unclear. There are 15 residues in the CDR3. The V end lost 5 bases, the J end lost 2 bases, and 15 bases lay between the germline ends. CDR1 and CDR2 from the germline V gene are SEHNR and FQNEAQ (reference sequence). CDR3 region: CASSLLSGPQETQYF. The CDR3, as DNA: TGTGCCAGCAGCCTGCTATCTGGCCCACAAGAGACCCAGTACTTC.

This clonotype was recorded many times. A much bigger clone sits one base away, suggesting this may be a read error. The chain employs TRBV7-9 and TRBJ2-3, with TRBD2 as a possible D gene (6 bases). Trimming pared 2 bases from V and 2 bases from J, leaving 23 bases between. This CDR3 has 19 residues. Germline V gene lookup returns CDR1 SEHNR and CDR2 FQNEAQ (reference sequence). The CDR3 region is CASSLNLDWGDLSTDTQYF. CDR3 coding DNA: TGTGCCAGCAGCTTAAATTTGGATTGGGGGGACCTTTCCACAGATACGCAGTATTTT.

In its sample, this clonotype was seen many times. The rearrangement links TRBV3-1 to TRBJ2-7; 8 positions agree with TRBD2. The CDR3 contains 13 residues. V was pared by 5 bases and J by 9 bases, with 9 bases of the junction left unmatched. CDR1 and CDR2 from the germline V gene are LGHDT and YNNKEL (reference sequence). The CDR3 sequence: CASSAAGGSGQYF. Here the CDR3 DNA reads TGTGCCAGCAGCGCCGCGGGAGGCTCTGGGCAGTACTTC.

In its sample, this clonotype was seen many times. The chain recombines TRBV10-2 with TRBJ2-3; 7 nucleotides agree with TRBD2. The CDR3 runs to 15 residues. The trim removed 6 bases at V and 6 bases at J, leaving 12 bases unmatched. The germline gives CDR1 WSHSY, CDR2 SAAADI. The CDR3 DNA follows: TGCGCCAGCAGGGGAGGGGAGGGCCGTTTGGATACGCAGTATTTT. It encodes CASRGGEGRLDTQYF.

As regards this clonotype: This sequence may be a read error, since a much larger clone differs from it by one base. The conserved final phenylalanine or tryptophan is absent from the CDR3, which likely points to a read error. This chain uses TRBV12-3 or TRBV12-4 with TRBJ2-1, with 11 bases matching TRBD2. The V gene end was trimmed by 8 bases and the J gene end by 2 bases; junction bases not matched to a gene: 5. CDR3 length equals 15 residues. This CDR3 reads CASGPTSGTYNEQFL. The CDR3 DNA reads TGTGCCAGCGGCCCGACTAGCGGGACCTACAATGAGCAGTTCCTC.

This clonotype occurred many times. The V gene is TRBV7-9, the J gene TRBJ1-1; D remains ambiguous. V was pared by 1 base and J by 7 bases, with 13 bases between. The CDR3 is made up of 14 amino acids. Germline V gene data show CDR1 as SEHNR and CDR2 as FQNEAQ (reference sequence). The CDR3 loop reads CASSLDTRGGEAFF. The CDR3 region has the DNA TGTGCCAGCAGCTTAGACACCCGGGGTGGTGAAGCTTTCTTT.

The table lists this clonotype with many counts. The chain combines TRBV20-1 with TRBJ2-5; 10 bases agree with TRBD2. This CDR3 spans 15 amino acids. CDR1 DFQATT and CDR2 SNEGSKA come from the germline V gene (reference sequence). V lost 3 bases to trimming and J lost 1 base; unmatched junction nucleotides: 5. CDR3 sequence (DNA): TGCAGTGCTAGCGCCGGGACTAGCGTCCAAGAGACCCAGTACTTC. This encodes CSASAGTSVQETQYF.

In the case of this clonotype: A read error likely explains this, since a far larger clone differs by one base. V and J are TRBV6-5 and TRBJ2-7; the match to TRBD2 covers 9 bases. The CDR3 totals 11 residues. Germline CDR1 MNHEY, CDR2 SVGAGI. DNA for the CDR3: TGTGCGGCTAGCGGGAACAATGAGCAGTACTTC. Protein product: CAASGNNEQYF.

Many counts were recorded for this clonotype. A read error may produce the germline difference seen at one junction end. The V gene is TRBV28, the J gene TRBJ2-7, with 10 positions matching TRBD1. The CDR3 spans 15 residues. Germline CDR1 MDHEN, CDR2 SYDVKM. This chain's CDR3 is CASSLWTGGAYEQYF. The CDR3 DNA reads as TGTGCCAGCAGTCTATGGACAGGGGGGGCCTACGAGCAGTACTTC. The full variable domain, its missing parts supplied by reference TRBV28 and TRBJ2-7, is DVKVTQSSRYLVKRTGEKVFLECVQDMDHENMFWYRQDPGLGLRLIYFSYDVKMKEKGDIPEGYSVSREKKERFSLILESASTNQTSMYLCASSLWTGGAYEQYFGPGTRLTVT.

As regards this clonotype: A much larger clonotype is one base distant, so this may be a read error. The CDR3 here is CASSLVGGVRNQPQHF. For the CDR3, the DNA is TGTGCCAGCAGCTTAGTCGGCGGGGTTCGCAATCAGCCCCAGCATTTT. This rearrangement joins TRBV7-2 to TRBJ1-5; D is undetermined. This CDR3 has 16 amino acids. Germline loops: CDR1 SGHTA, CDR2 FQGNSA. The V end lost 1 base, the J end lost 2 bases, and 12 bases lay between the germline ends.

This clonotype was seen repeatedly, ten times or more. The gene calls are TRBV3-1 and TRBJ2-7; D remains ambiguous. V lost 0 bases and J lost 1, with 7 bases in between. The CDR3 has 14 amino acids. Per the germline V gene, CDR1 is LGHDT and CDR2 is YNNKEL (reference sequence). The CDR3 sequence is CASSQDWQSYEQYF. CDR3 nucleotide sequence: TGTGCCAGCAGCCAAGATTGGCAATCCTACGAGCAGTACTTC.

The table lists this clonotype with many counts. The rearrangement links TRBV7-2 to TRBJ2-7; 7 bases agree with TRBD1. The germline gives CDR1 SGHTA, CDR2 FQGNSA. The ends lost 0 bases at V and 4 bases at J; junction bases unmatched: 6. The CDR3 loop spans 15 amino acids. CDR3 residues: CASSLALGGTYEQYF. DNA of the CDR3: TGTGCCAGCAGCTTAGCGCTAGGGGGCACGTACGAGCAGTACTTC.

This clonotype was detected many times. The chain carries TRBV14 and TRBJ2-1, with TRBD2 matching over 7 bases. Trimming at V came to 1 base and at J to 4 bases, leaving 4 bases not matched to a gene. CDR1 and CDR2 from the germline V gene are SGHDN and FVKESK. The CDR3 runs to 15 residues. CDR3 in DNA: TGTGCCAGCAGCCAAGTAGCGGGTCCTTACAATGAGCAGTTCTTC. This encodes CASSQVAGPYNEQFF.

This clonotype has at least ten counts. This rearrangement joins TRBV29-1 to TRBJ2-4; tentative D call: TRBD2 (6 bases). Trimming took 4 bases from V and 0 from J, leaving 10 bases between them. CDR1 SQVTM and CDR2 ANQGSEA come from the germline V gene. The CDR3 is 14 amino acids. The CDR3 region has the DNA TGCAGCGTTGGGGGGGTTCTAGCCAAAAACATTCAGTACTTC. Its protein product is CSVGGVLAKNIQYF.

This clonotype has ten or more counts. This chain links TRBV29-1 with TRBJ2-7; TRBD2 matches at 8 bases. V lost 5 bases and J lost 1; bases outside the gene matches: 7. Germline CDR1 is SQVTM and CDR2 is ANQGSEA. The CDR3 extends over 14 amino acids. The CDR3 DNA reads as TGCAGCGTTCCTGGGGTAGCGGGATCCTACGAGCAGTACTTC. As protein: CSVPGVAGSYEQYF.

In this sample, this clonotype turned up many times. V and J are TRBV6-1 and TRBJ2-1; D is possibly TRBD1 or TRBD2 (5 bases each). The CDR3 extends over 16 amino acids. V lost 5 bases and J 0 bases, leaving 14 bases between the germline ends. The germline gives CDR1 MNHNS, CDR2 SASEGT. In DNA form, the CDR3 reads TGTGCCAGCAGTAGAGGGGTCACCGGCTCCTACAATGAGCAGTTCTTC. Residues: CASSRGVTGSYNEQFF.